A single sample is the source of the 8 T cell receptor beta chains below, sequenced in a study of blood T cells in healthy people across ages. Together with a sample-barcoded 5' primer, a J-beta primer mix was included in a second PCR lasting about 7 to 11 cycles. TCRdb re-called the 5' RACE reads with MiXCR, one entry per CDR3 protein. The sample consists of 1,500,000 or so distinct CDR3 sequences, 59% of them appearing once. Sequencing input: blood. These receptors came from a man aged 18-30 years in good health.

V and J are TRBV7-9 and TRBJ1-1; maybe TRBD1 (5 bases). This CDR3 comprises 16 residues. Germline loops: CDR1 SEHNR, CDR2 FQNEAQ (reference sequence). Trimming stripped 0 bases from V and 4 bases from J, with 15 bases between. In nucleotides, the CDR3 is TGTGCCAGCAGCTTAGCGCTGGCAACGAGGGGCACTGAAGCTTTCTTT. Translating it yields CASSLALATRGTEAFF.

The V gene is TRBV7-9, the J gene TRBJ1-2; possibly TRBD1 for D (5 bases). Germline lookup yields CDR1 SEHNR and CDR2 FQNEAQ (reference sequence). CDR3 size: 13 residues. The V and J ends lost 3 bases and 8 bases respectively, with 13 bases between them. The CDR3 loop reads CASSFLGVQGYTF. The CDR3 region has the DNA TGTGCCAGCAGCTTTCTGGGGGTTCAAGGCTACACCTTC.

A few counts support this clonotype. CDR3 protein: CSVDSLADGTDTQYF. The CDR3 DNA sequence: TGCAGCGTTGACTCGTTAGCGGATGGCACAGATACGCAGTATTTT. This chain links TRBV29-1 with TRBJ2-3, with D tentatively TRBD2 (6 bases). Germline loops: CDR1 SQVTM, CDR2 ANQGSEA. Trimming stripped 3 bases from V and 1 base from J, with 14 bases between. The CDR3 has 15 residues.

The V gene is TRBV2, the J gene TRBJ1-3; tentatively, D is TRBD1 (6 bases). Trimming cost V 6 bases and J 2 bases, with 14 bases left between them. Germline V gene lookup returns CDR1 SNHLY and CDR2 FYNNEI. This CDR3 has 15 amino acids. The DNA for the CDR3 is TGTGCCAGCAGCCCAACCGGGACAACTGGAAACACCATATATTTT. Translation: CASSPTGTTGNTIYF.

The chain is built from TRBV14 and TRBJ1-2, with D perhaps matching TRBD1 (5 bases). This CDR3 is built from 15 residues. The germline V gene encodes CDR1 SGHDN and CDR2 FVKESK. V lost 0 bases and J 5 bases, leaving 13 bases between the germline ends. CDR3 loop: CASSQDIETVYGYTF. For the CDR3, the DNA is TGTGCCAGCAGCCAAGATATAGAGACAGTTTATGGCTACACCTTC. The full variable domain, with the rest looked up from reference TRBV14 and TRBJ1-2, is EAGVTQFPSHSVIEKGQTVTLRCDPISGHDNLYWYRRVMGKEIKFLLHFVKESKQDESGMPNNRFLAERTGGTYSTLKVQPAELEDSGVYFCASSQDIETVYGYTFGSGTRLTVV.

This chain joins TRBV15 and TRBJ2-5, with D possibly being TRBD1 or TRBD2 (5 bases each). Germline CDR1 is LNHNV and CDR2 is YYDKDF (reference sequence). V was cut by 5 bases and J by 5 bases, with 15 bases left in between. This CDR3 contains 14 residues. The CDR3 here is CATSWDPTLETQYF. CDR3 coding DNA: TGTGCCACCAGCTGGGACCCCACCCTGGAGACCCAGTACTTC.

The chain joins TRBV14 to TRBJ2-2; D call uncertain. Germline V CDR1 and CDR2: SGHDN, FVKESK. Trimming removed 1 base at V and 7 bases at J, with 7 bases between. This CDR3 has 13 residues. In nucleotides, the CDR3 is TGTGCCAGCAGCCAAGTTGGGCACGGGGAGCTGTTTTTT. It codes for CASSQVGHGELFF.

V and J are TRBV5-1 and TRBJ2-7; 8 positions match TRBD1. Germline V CDR1 and CDR2: SGHRS, YFSETQ. V shed 1 base, J shed 1 base, and the junction held 22 bases outside the gene matches. The CDR3 length is 21 residues. CDR3 sequence: CASSLMKLDSKGQGGSYEQYF. CDR3 nucleotides: TGCGCCAGCAGCTTGATGAAGCTTGATAGCAAAGGACAGGGTGGATCCTACGAGCAGTACTTC.